The clone carrying this T cell receptor (beta chain) has ten or more counts. The record originates from a study of T-cell memory formation after mild COVID-19. Trimming removed 2 bases from V and 6 bases from J; junction bases left unmatched: 22. The CDR3 contains 20 residues. Germline V gene data show CDR1 as MGHRA and CDR2 as YSYEKL. 5'RACE, which relied on constant-segment primers, yielded TCR alpha and TCR beta cDNA libraries carrying sample barcodes and UMIs. TCRdb processed the 5' RACE reads anew with MiXCR; each CDR3 protein has one entry. The sample contains 200,000 to 300,000 distinct CDR3 sequences, 15% to 19% of which appear only once.

The source of this sequence is an adult woman who had mild COVID-19 (a few samples of this study predate the infection). Cell type and time point are not known. The V call is TRBV4-1, the J call TRBJ2-3; 8 bases are shared with TRBD2. The sequenced sample was PBMCs or a T cell subset sorted from them (not recorded which). CDR3 coding DNA: TGCGCCAGCAGCCAAAGACCCTGGGTAAACCCGGGACTAGAAAGGGATACGCAGTATTTT. This encodes CASSQRPWVNPGLERDTQYF.